This entry concerns a single TCR beta chain. Its antigen is not known. These data come from a study of T-cell memory formation after mild COVID-19. Overall study findings and caveats: Memory cells collected pre-infection included some clones that later responded, suggesting cross-reactive memory joined. Clones shrinking between day 15 and 85 showed a balanced CD4/CD8 split, and those that grew later tilted toward CD4+.

The CDR3 contains 14 residues. Germline CDR1 reads SNHLY; CDR2 reads FYNNEI. The TCR alpha and TCR beta cDNA libraries, bearing sample barcodes and UMIs, were generated by 5'RACE using constant-segment primers. TCRdb recomputed calls from the 5' RACE reads with MiXCR, one row per CDR3 protein. Of roughly 580,000 distinct CDR3 sequences in the sample, roughly 18% were seen once. The rearrangement joins TRBV2 to TRBJ2-7, with unresolved D. TRBJ2-5 explains the end of the DNA better; the J call may be wrong. The source is an adult woman who had mild COVID-19 (a few samples of this study predate the infection). Cell type and time point are not known. Sequencing was done on a sample of PBMCs or a T cell subset sorted from them (not recorded which). The CDR3 reads CASKPDQRQETQYF. The CDR3 DNA follows: TGTGCCAGCAAGCCCGATCAGCGCCAAGAGACCCAGTACTTC.